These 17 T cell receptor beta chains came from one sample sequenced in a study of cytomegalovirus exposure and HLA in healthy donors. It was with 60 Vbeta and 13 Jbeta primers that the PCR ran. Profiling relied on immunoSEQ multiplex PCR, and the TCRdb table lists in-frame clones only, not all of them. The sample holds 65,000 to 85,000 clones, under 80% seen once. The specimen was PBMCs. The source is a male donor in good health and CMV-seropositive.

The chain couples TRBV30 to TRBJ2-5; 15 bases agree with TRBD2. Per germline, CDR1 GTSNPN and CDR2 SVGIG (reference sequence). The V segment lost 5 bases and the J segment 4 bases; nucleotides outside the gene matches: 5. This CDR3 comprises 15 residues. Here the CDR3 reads CAWVPGLAGGETQYF. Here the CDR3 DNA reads TGTGCCTGGGTCCCGGGACTAGCGGGGGGAGAGACCCAGTACTTC.

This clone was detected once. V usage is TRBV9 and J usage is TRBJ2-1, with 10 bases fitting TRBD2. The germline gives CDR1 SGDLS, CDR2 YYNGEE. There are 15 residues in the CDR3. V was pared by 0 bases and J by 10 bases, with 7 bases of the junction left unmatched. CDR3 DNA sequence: TGTGCCAGCAGCGTAGGTTCGGCTAGCGGGGGAGAGCAGTTCTTC. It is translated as CASSVGSASGGEQFF.

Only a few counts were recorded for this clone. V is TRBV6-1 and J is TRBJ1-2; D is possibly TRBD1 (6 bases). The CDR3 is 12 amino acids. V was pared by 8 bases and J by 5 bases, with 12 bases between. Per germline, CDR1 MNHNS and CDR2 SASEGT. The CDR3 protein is CASSRQDYGYTF. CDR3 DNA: TGTGCCAGCTCCCGACAGGATTATGGCTACACCTTC.

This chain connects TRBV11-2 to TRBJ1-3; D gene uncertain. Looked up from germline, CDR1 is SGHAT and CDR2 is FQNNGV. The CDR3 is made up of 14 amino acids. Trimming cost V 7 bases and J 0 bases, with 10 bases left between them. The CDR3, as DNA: TGTGCCAGCAATCCTAGCCGCTCTGGAAACACCATATATTTT. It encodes CASNPSRSGNTIYF.

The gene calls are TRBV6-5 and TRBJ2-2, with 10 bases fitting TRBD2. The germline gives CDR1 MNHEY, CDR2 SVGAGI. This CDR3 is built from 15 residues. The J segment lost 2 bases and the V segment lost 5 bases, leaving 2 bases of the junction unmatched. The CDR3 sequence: CASSLAGENTGELFF. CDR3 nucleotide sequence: TGTGCCAGCAGTCTAGCGGGAGAAAACACCGGGGAGCTGTTTTTT.

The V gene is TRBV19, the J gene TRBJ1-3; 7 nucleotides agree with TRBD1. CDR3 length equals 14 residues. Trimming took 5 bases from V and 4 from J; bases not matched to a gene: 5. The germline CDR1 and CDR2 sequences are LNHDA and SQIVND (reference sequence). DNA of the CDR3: TGTGCCAGTAGTCCACAGGGGACAGGAAACACCATATATTTT. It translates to CASSPQGTGNTIYF. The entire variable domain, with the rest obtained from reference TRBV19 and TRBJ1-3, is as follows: DGGITQSPKYLFRKEGQNVTLSCEQNLNHDAMYWYRQDPGQGLRLIYYSQIVNDFQKGDIAEGYSVSREKKESFPLTVTSAQKNPTAFYLCASSPQGTGNTIYFGEGSWLTVV.

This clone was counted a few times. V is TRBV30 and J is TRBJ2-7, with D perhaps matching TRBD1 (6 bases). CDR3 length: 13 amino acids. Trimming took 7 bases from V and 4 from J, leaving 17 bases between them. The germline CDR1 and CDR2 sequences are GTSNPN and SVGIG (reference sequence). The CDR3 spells CALTGESYYEQYF. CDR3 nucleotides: TGTGCCTTGACAGGAGAATCCTATTACGAGCAGTACTTC.

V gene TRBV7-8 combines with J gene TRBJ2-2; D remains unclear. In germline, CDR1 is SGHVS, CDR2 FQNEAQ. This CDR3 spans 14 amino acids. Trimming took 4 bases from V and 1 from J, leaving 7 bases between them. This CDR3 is CASSSRLNTGELFF. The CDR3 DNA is TGTGCCAGCAGCTCAAGACTGAACACCGGGGAGCTGTTTTTT.

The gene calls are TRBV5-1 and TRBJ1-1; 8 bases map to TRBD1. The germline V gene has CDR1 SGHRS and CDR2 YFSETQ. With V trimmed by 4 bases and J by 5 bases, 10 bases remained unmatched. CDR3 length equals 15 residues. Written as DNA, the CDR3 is TGCGCCAGCAGCGCTATGGGACAGGAGGGGACTGAAGCTTTCTTT. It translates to CASSAMGQEGTEAFF.

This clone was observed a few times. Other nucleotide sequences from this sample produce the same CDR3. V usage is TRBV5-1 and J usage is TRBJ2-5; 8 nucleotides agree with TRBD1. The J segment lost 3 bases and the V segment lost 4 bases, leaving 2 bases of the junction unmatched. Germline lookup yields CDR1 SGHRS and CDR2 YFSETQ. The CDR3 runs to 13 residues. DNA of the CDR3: TGCGCCAGCAGCCTACAGGGGGAAGAGACCCAGTACTTC. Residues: CASSLQGEETQYF.

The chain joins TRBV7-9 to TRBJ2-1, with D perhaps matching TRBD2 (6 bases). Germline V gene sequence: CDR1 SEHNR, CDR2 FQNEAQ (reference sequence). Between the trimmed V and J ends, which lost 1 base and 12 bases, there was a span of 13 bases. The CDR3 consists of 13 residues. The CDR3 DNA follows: TGTGCCAGCAGCTTAGTAGCGGTAGATGGGCAGTTCTTC. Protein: CASSLVAVDGQFF.

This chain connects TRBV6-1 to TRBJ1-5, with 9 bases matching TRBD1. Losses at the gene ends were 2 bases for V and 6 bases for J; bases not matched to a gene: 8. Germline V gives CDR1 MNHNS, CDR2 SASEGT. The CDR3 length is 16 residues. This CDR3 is CASSEPTGGIVQPQHF. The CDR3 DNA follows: TGTGCCAGCAGTGAACCCACAGGGGGCATTGTTCAGCCCCAGCATTTT.

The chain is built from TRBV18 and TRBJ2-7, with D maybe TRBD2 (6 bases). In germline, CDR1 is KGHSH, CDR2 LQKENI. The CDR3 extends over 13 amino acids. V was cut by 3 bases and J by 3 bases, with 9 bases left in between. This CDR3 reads CASSPGGIYEQYF. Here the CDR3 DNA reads TGTGCCAGCTCACCTGGGGGGATCTACGAGCAGTACTTC.

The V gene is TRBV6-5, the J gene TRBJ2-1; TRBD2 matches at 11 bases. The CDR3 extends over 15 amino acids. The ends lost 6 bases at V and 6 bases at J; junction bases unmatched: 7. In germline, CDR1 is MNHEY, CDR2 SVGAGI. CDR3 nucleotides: TGTGCCAGCAGAGGTAGCGGGGGGGTTGGCAATGAGCAGTTCTTC. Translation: CASRGSGGVGNEQFF.

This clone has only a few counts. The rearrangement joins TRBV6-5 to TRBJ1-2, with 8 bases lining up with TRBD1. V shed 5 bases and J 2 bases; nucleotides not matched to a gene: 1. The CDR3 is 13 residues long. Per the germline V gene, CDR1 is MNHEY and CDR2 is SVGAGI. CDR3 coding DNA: TGTGCCAGCAGTCAGGGGGCAAACTATGGCTACACCTTC. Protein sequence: CASSQGANYGYTF.

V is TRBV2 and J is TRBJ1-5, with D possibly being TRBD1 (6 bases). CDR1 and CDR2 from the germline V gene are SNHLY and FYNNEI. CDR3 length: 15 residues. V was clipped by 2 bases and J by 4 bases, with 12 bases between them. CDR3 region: CASSERQERNQPQHF. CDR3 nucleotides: TGTGCCAGCAGTGAAAGACAGGAGAGGAATCAGCCCCAGCATTTT.

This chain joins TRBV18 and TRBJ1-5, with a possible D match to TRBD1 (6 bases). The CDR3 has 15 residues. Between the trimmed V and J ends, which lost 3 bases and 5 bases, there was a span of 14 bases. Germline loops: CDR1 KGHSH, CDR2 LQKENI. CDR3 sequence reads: CASSPSAGVYQPQHF. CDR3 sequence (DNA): TGTGCCAGCTCACCGTCGGCAGGGGTCTATCAGCCCCAGCATTTT.